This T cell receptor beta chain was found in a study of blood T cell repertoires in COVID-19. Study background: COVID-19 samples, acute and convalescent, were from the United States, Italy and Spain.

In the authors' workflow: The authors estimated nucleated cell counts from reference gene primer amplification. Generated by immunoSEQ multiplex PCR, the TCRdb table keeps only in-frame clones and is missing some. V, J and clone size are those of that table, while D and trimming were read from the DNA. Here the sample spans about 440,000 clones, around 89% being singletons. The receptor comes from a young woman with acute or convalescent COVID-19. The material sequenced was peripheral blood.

CDR3 loop: CASTDRGLTDTQYF. In DNA form, the CDR3 reads TGTGCCAGCACTGACCGGGGGTTGACAGATACGCAGTATTTT. The chain has TRBV2 and TRBJ2-3; tentatively, D is TRBD2 (6 bases). The CDR3 runs 14 residues. In germline, CDR1 is SNHLY, CDR2 FYNNEI. V lost 7 bases, J lost 3 bases, and 14 bases lay in between.